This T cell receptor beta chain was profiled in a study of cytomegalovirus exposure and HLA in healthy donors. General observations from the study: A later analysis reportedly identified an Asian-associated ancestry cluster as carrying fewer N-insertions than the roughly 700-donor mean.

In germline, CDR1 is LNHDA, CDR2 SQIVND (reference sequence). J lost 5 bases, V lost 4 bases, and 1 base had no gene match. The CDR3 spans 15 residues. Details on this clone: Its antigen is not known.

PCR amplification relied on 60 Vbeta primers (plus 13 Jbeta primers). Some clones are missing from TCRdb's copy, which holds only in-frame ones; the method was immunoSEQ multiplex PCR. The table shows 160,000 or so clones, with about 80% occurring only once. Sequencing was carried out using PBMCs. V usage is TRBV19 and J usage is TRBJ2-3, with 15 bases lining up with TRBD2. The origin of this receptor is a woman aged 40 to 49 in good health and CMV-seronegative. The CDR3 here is CASSTGLAGGDTQYF. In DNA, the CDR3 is TGTGCCAGTAGTACGGGACTAGCGGGGGGAGATACGCAGTATTTT.